The rows below give T cell receptor beta chains drawn from one sample of a study of shared clonotypes between healthy human individuals. The assay was immunoSEQ multiplex PCR, and TCRdb's table has in-frame clones only and misses some. The sample records around 990,000 clones, 60% to 80% being singletons. The sample consisted of memory CD4+ T cells from PBMCs. The receptors stem from a man aged 18 to 30 in good health. Some clones in this sample may be carry-over from other donors' samples. Both conserved end residues are part of each CDR3. Each record gives: J gene, clone size, V gene, D gene, CDR3 protein, CDR3 DNA. A D gene is named only where the DNA matches it firmly. Expanded clones are given a class, and other clones once, few, many or no size at all.

TRBJ2-3 | - | TRBV6-5 | - | CASRLGITSTDTQYF | TGTGCCAGCAGACTAGGCATAACTAGCACAGATACGCAGTATTTT
TRBJ2-1 | - | TRBV2 | - | CASRDIYNEQFF | TGTGCCAGCAGAGACATCTACAATGAGCAGTTCTTC
TRBJ1-4 | - | TRBV30 | TRBD1 | CAGSPGTGYEKLFF | TGTGCCGGCAGCCCCGGGACAGGGTATGAAAAACTGTTTTTT
TRBJ1-2 | once | TRBV7-9 | TRBD1 | CASSPDRGNYGYTF | TGTGCCAGCAGCCCAGACAGGGGTAACTATGGCTACACCTTC
TRBJ1-1 | - | TRBV6-1 | - | CASQFRGMNTEAFF | TGTGCCAGCCAGTTCCGGGGGATGAACACTGAAGCTTTCTTT
TRBJ2-7 | once | TRBV7-2 | TRBD2 | CASSRRPTSGDYEQYF | TGTGCCAGCAGCCGACGGCCGACTAGCGGTGATTACGAGCAGTACTTC
TRBJ2-2 | - | TRBV7-9 | - | CASLGGNTGELFF | TGTGCCAGCTTGGGGGGGAACACCGGGGAGCTGTTTTTT
TRBJ2-2 | - | TRBV14 | - | CASSRQGITGELFF | TGTGCCAGCAGCCGGCAGGGGATCACCGGGGAGCTGTTTTTT
TRBJ1-4 | - | TRBV6-5 | TRBD1 | CASSYGTGYEKLFF | TGTGCCAGCAGTTACGGGACAGGGTATGAAAAACTGTTTTTT
TRBJ2-1 | once | TRBV7-8 | TRBD2 | CASSFRGGGTYNEQFF | TGTGCCAGCAGCTTTCGGGGGGGAGGTACCTACAATGAGCAGTTCTTC
TRBJ2-2 | few | TRBV10-3 | TRBD2 | CAIRGLAGDGELFF | TGTGCCATCAGAGGACTAGCGGGAGACGGGGAGCTGTTTTTT
TRBJ2-2 | - | TRBV18 | - | CASSPDLGTGELFF | TGTGCCAGCTCACCTGATTTAGGCACCGGGGAGCTGTTTTTT
TRBJ1-1 | once | TRBV6-5 | - | CASSYSLMNTEAFF | TGTGCCAGCAGTTACTCTTTGATGAACACTGAAGCTTTCTTT
TRBJ1-2 | - | TRBV5-1 | - | CASSPGNSRGYGYTF | TGCGCCAGCAGTCCGGGCAACTCGAGGGGCTATGGCTACACCTTC
TRBJ2-7 | - | TRBV27 | TRBD1 | CASSRTTGGAYEQYF | TGTGCCAGCAGCCGAACGACAGGGGGCGCCTACGAGCAGTACTTC
TRBJ1-5 | - | TRBV7-2 | TRBD1 | CASSEGQGGSNQPQHF | TGTGCCAGCAGCGAGGGACAGGGTGGGAGCAATCAGCCCCAGCATTTT
TRBJ1-4 | - | TRBV5-8 | - | CASSRIQFRDEKLFF | TGTGCCAGCAGCCGTATACAGTTTCGAGATGAAAAACTGTTTTTT
TRBJ1-2 | - | TRBV28 | - | CASSSRDYGYTF | TGTGCCAGCAGTTCGCGGGACTATGGCTACACCTTC
TRBJ2-5 | - | TRBV5-1 | - | CASSLEKETQYF | TGCGCCAGCAGCTTGGAGAAAGAGACCCAGTACTTC
TRBJ1-1 | - | TRBV2 | TRBD1 | CASSSGQGTEAFF | TGTGCCAGCAGTTCTGGACAGGGTACTGAAGCTTTCTTT
TRBJ2-3 | once | TRBV4-3 | TRBD2 | CASSQLAGYADTQYF | TGCGCCAGCAGCCAACTAGCGGGATACGCAGATACGCAGTATTTT
TRBJ1-4 | - | TRBV27 | - | CASSFGSWTANEKLFF | TGTGCCAGCAGTTTTGGCAGCTGGACAGCAAATGAAAAACTGTTTTTT
TRBJ2-6 | once | TRBV7-2 | - | CASSVGGANVLTF | TGTGCCAGCAGCGTCGGTGGGGCCAACGTCCTGACTTTC
TRBJ1-1 | many | TRBV6-1 | - | CASRGPGAMNTEAFF | TGTGCCAGCAGGGGCCCCGGGGCAATGAACACTGAAGCTTTCTTT
TRBJ2-5 | - | TRBV12-5 | - | CASGLSHPGIQYF | TGTGCTAGTGGTTTGTCTCACCCGGGAATCCAGTACTTC
TRBJ1-5 | - | TRBV6-6 | TRBD1 | CASGIQGTQPQHF | TGTGCCAGCGGAATACAGGGGACCCAGCCCCAGCATTTT
TRBJ1-1 | - | TRBV27 | - | CASSLSRSRVGGRTEAFF | TGTGCCAGCAGTTTATCGAGAAGCAGGGTAGGGGGGCGCACTGAAGCTTTCTTT
TRBJ2-7 | - | TRBV30 | - | CAWSEETGPYEQYF | TGTGCCTGGAGTGAGGAGACAGGACCCTACGAGCAGTACTTC
TRBJ1-2 | - | TRBV5-1 | - | CASSPQGNGYTF | TGCGCCAGCAGTCCCCAGGGGAATGGCTACACCTTC
TRBJ2-1 | - | TRBV10-2 | - | CASSEGRWRDEQFF | TGCGCCAGCAGTGAAGGTCGCTGGAGGGATGAGCAGTTCTTC
TRBJ2-1 | - | TRBV29-1 | - | CSVEDTGGRVNPNEQFF | TGCAGCGTTGAAGATACCGGCGGAAGGGTTAATCCCAATGAGCAGTTCTTC
TRBJ1-5 | - | TRBV4-3 | - | CASSQDRPPSNQPQHF | TGCGCCAGCAGCCAAGACAGACCTCCAAGCAATCAGCCCCAGCATTTT
TRBJ2-5 | once | TRBV7-2 | TRBD2 | CASSPPRGGKLETQYF | TGTGCCAGCAGTCCCCCCCGGGGGGGGAAGCTAGAGACCCAGTACTTC
TRBJ2-5 | few | TRBV7-2 | - | CASSRNRGGDQETQYF | TGTGCCAGCAGCCGAAACAGGGGCGGGGATCAAGAGACCCAGTACTTC
TRBJ2-1 | - | TRBV6-5 | TRBD2 | CASRSASGSMYEQFF | TGTGCCAGCAGGTCCGCTAGCGGAAGTATGTATGAGCAGTTCTTC
TRBJ2-1 | - | TRBV6-1 | - | CASSGGGRRFF | TGTGCCAGCAGCGGGGGAGGCCGGAGGTTCTTC
TRBJ1-2 | - | TRBV21-1 | - | CASSYTVGGGRRGYTF | TGTGCCAGCAGCTACACCGTAGGCGGCGGTAGAAGGGGCTACACCTTC
TRBJ2-1 | few | TRBV30 | - | CAWSAYRANEQFF | TGTGCCTGGAGTGCCTACAGGGCGAATGAGCAGTTCTTC
TRBJ2-7 | - | TRBV10-3 | - | CAISELGEMPYEQYF | TGTGCCATCAGTGAGCTTGGGGAAATGCCCTACGAGCAGTACTTC
TRBJ2-1 | - | TRBV6-5 | - | CASHSSSYNEQFF | TGTGCCAGCCACAGTAGCTCCTACAATGAGCAGTTCTTC
TRBJ2-1 | - | TRBV6-1 | - | CASSTRNEQFF | TGTGCCAGCTCAACTAGGAATGAGCAGTTCTTC
TRBJ2-1 | - | TRBV5-1 | TRBD2 | CASSLASGSTNEQFF | TGCGCCAGCAGCTTGGCTAGCGGGAGTACAAATGAGCAGTTCTTC
TRBJ1-2 | - | TRBV19 | - | CASSIRAAANYGYTF | TGTGCCAGTAGTATTAGGGCGGCGGCTAACTATGGCTACACCTTC
TRBJ2-6 | - | TRBV10-3 | TRBD1 | CANRQGSGANVLTF | TGTGCCAATAGACAGGGTTCCGGGGCCAACGTCCTGACTTTC
TRBJ2-5 | once | TRBV29-1 | - | CSVDAAGLRGTQYF | TGCAGCGTTGACGCGGCAGGCCTCCGGGGGACCCAGTACTTC
TRBJ2-7 | - | TRBV28 | TRBD2 | CASRRTSGGTYEQYF | TGTGCCAGCAGGCGGACTAGCGGGGGCACCTACGAGCAGTACTTC
TRBJ1-4 | many | TRBV5-1 | - | CASTPPGGEKLFF | TGCGCCAGCACCCCGCCAGGCGGTGAAAAACTGTTTTTT
TRBJ1-1 | - | TRBV7-2 | TRBD1 | CASSLLGQGAEAFF | TGTGCCAGCAGCTTGTTGGGACAGGGGGCTGAAGCTTTCTTT
TRBJ1-1 | - | TRBV28 | - | CASSLLAGATPGWTEAFF | TGTGCCAGCAGTTTATTAGCTGGGGCGACCCCTGGATGGACTGAAGCTTTCTTT
TRBJ2-5 | - | TRBV20-1 | TRBD1 | CSAKGAKTQYF | TGCAGTGCCAAGGGGGCTAAGACCCAGTACTTC
TRBJ2-2 | - | TRBV7-7 | - | CASSFGNNANTGELFF | TGTGCCAGCAGCTTTGGTAACAACGCGAACACCGGGGAGCTGTTTTTT
TRBJ1-1 | - | TRBV18 | - | CASSPPGYYTEAFF | TGTGCCAGCTCACCACCGGGGTACTACACTGAAGCTTTCTTT